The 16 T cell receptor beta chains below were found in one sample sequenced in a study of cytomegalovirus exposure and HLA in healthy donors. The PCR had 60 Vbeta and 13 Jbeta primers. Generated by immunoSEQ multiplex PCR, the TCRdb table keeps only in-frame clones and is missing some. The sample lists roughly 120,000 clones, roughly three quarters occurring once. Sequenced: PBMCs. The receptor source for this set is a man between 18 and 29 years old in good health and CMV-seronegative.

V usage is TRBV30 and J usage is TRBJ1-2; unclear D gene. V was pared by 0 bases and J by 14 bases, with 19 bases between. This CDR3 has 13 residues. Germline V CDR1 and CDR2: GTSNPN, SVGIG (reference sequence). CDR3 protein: CAWSVPMGSLGTF. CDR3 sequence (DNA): TGTGCCTGGAGTGTACCTATGGGGAGCCTTGGGACCTTC.

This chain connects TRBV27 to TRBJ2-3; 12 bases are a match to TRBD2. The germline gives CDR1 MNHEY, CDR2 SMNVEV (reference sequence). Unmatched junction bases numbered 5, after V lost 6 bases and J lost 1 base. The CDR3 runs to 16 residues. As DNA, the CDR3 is TGTGCCAGCAGCTCTCTAGCGGGAGGGGGCACAGATACGCAGTATTTT. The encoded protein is CASSSLAGGGTDTQYF.

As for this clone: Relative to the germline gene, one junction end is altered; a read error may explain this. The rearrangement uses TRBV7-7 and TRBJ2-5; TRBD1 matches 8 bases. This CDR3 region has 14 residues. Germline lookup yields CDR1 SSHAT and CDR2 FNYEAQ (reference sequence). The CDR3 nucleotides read TGTGCTAGCAGCCCAGGGGGCGGTTGGGAGACCCAGTACTTC. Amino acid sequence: CASSPGGGWETQYF.

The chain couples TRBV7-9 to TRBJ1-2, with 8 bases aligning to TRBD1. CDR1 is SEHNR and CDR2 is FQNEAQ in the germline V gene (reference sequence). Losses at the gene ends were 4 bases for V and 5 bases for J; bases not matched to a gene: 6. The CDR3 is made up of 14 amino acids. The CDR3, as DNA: TGTGCCAGCAGCTCCAGGGGGCGCGAATATGGCTACACCTTC. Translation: CASSSRGREYGYTF.

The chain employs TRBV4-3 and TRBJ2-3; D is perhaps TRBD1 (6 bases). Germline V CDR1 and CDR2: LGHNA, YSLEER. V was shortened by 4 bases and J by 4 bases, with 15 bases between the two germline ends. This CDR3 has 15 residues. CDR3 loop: CASSPRGSSADTQYF. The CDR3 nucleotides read TGCGCCAGCAGCCCCAGGGGTTCTTCGGCAGATACGCAGTATTTT.

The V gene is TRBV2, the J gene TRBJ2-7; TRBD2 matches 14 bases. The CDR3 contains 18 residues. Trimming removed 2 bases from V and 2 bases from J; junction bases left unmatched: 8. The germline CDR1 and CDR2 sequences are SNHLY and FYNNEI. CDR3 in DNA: TGTGCCAGCAGTGAAAGGACTAGCGGGAGGAAGTTAGCCTACGAGCAGTACGTC. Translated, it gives CASSERTSGRKLAYEQYV.

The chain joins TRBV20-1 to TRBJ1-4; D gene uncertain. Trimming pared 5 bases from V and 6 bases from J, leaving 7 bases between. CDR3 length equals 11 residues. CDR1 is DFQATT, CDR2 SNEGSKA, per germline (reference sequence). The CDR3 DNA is TGCAGTGCTGGCACCCATGAAAAACTGTTTTTT. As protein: CSAGTHEKLFF.

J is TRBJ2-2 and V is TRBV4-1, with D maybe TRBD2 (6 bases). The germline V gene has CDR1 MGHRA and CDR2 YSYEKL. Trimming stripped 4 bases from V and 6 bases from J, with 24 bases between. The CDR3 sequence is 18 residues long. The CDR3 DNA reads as TGCGCCAGCAGCCTCTCCAGGTTAGCGGATGAAGTCGCCGGGGAGCTGTTTTTT. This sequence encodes CASSLSRLADEVAGELFF.

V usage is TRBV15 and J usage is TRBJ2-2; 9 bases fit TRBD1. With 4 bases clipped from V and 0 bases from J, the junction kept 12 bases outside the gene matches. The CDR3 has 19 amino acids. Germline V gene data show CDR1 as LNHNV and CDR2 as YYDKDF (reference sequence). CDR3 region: CATSNLRTGVGANTGELFF. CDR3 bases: TGTGCCACCAGCAATTTAAGGACAGGGGTTGGGGCGAACACCGGGGAGCTGTTTTTT. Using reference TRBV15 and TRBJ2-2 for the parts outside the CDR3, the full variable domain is DAMVIQNPRYQVTQFGKPVTLSCSQTLNHNVMYWYQQKSSQAPKLLFHYYDKDFNNEADTPDNFQSRRPNTSFCFLDIRSPGLGDTAMYLCATSNLRTGVGANTGELFFGEGSRLTVL.

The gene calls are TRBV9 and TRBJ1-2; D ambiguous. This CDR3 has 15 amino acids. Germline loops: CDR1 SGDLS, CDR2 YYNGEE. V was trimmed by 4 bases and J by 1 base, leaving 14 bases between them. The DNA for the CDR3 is TGTGCCAGCAGCCCCCGGAGGGCAGGTAACTATGGCTACACCTTC. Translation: CASSPRRAGNYGYTF.

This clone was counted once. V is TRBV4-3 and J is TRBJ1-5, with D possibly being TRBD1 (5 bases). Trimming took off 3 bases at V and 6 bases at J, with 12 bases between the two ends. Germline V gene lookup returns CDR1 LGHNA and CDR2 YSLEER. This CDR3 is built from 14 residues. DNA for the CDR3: TGCGCCAGCAGCCAGGGGGGAGGTAGTCAGCCCCAGCATTTT. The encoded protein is CASSQGGGSQPQHF.

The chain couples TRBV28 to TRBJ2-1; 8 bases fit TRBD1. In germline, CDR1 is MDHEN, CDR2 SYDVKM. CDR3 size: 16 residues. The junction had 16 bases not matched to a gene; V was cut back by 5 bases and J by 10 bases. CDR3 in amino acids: CASSRSGTGTLWEQFF. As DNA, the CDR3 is TGTGCCAGCAGTAGATCCGGGACAGGAACCCTATGGGAGCAGTTCTTC.

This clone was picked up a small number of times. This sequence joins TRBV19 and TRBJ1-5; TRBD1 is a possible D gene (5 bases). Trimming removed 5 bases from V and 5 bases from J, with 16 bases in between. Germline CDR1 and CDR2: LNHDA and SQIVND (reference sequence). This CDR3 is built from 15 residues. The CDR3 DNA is TGTGCCAGTAGTTTTTACGGAGGGGCCGATCAGCCCCAGCATTTT. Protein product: CASSFYGGADQPQHF.

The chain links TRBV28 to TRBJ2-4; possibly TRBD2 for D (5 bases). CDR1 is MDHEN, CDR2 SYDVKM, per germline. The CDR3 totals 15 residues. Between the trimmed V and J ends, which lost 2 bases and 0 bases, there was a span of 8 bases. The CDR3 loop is CASSLRAGAKNIQYF. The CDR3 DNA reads TGTGCCAGCAGTTTAAGGGCGGGAGCCAAAAACATTCAGTACTTC.

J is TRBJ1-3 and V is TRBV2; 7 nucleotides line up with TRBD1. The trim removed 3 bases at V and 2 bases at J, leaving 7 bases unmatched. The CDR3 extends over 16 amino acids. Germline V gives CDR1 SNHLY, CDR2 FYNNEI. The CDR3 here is CASSEFGDSTGNTIYF. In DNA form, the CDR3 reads TGTGCCAGCAGTGAGTTTGGGGACAGCACTGGAAACACCATATATTTT.

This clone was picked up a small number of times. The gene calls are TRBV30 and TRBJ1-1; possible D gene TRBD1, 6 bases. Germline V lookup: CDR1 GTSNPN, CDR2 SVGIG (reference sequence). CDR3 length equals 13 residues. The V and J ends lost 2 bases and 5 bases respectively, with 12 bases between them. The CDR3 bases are TGTGCCTGGAGTCGACAGGACGGTACTGAAGCTTTCTTT. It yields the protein CAWSRQDGTEAFF.